These T cell receptor beta chains were read from a single sample in a study of identical twins. TCRdb fed the 5' RACE reads into MiXCR, producing one record per CDR3 protein. The repertoire consists of approximately 280,000 distinct CDR3 sequences, with 8% to 9% occurring once and the leading ten covering around 2.1%. The sample also formed part of further work on yellow fever vaccine responses in identical twins.

What was sequenced was memory (CD45RO+) T cells sorted from blood. The receptors stem from a young woman in good health. Each CDR3 is given with its conserved first and last residue. D genes are given only for firm matches. Size is stated for part of the rows, as once, few or many counts, or as a class when the clone is expanded.

TRBJ1-2 TRBV12-3/TRBV12-4 TRBD1 many CASTYRGPDGYTF TGTGCCAGCACCTACAGGGGCCCCGATGGCTACACCTTC
TRBJ1-1 TRBV6-6 . few CASYNSVGTEAFF TGTGCCAGCTACAACTCGGTGGGCACTGAAGCTTTCTTT
TRBJ2-5 TRBV12-3/TRBV12-4 TRBD2 many CASSRLAGLQETQYF TGTGCCAGCAGCCGACTAGCGGGACTCCAAGAGACCCAGTACTTC
TRBJ2-1 TRBV7-2 TRBD2 few CASSFRSSGNNEQFF TGTGCCAGCAGCTTTAGGTCTAGCGGTAACAATGAGCAGTTCTTC
TRBJ2-3 TRBV7-9 . many CASSFGGDTQYF TGTGCCAGCAGCTTCGGGGGAGATACGCAGTATTTT
TRBJ2-7 TRBV20-1 TRBD2 . CSALNPGLGSYEQYF TGCAGTGCCCTAAACCCGGGACTAGGTTCCTACGAGCAGTACTTC
TRBJ2-2 TRBV5-5 . . CASSLIMGGELFF TGTGCCAGCAGCTTAATCATGGGCGGGGAGCTGTTTTTT
TRBJ2-5 TRBV15 . . CATSMGRTTETQYF TGTGCCACCAGCATGGGAAGGACGACGGAGACCCAGTACTTC
TRBJ2-1 TRBV20-1 TRBD2 few CSARDFGRANEQFF TGCAGTGCTAGAGATTTCGGGAGGGCGAATGAGCAGTTCTTC
TRBJ1-4 TRBV19 TRBD1 . CASSSALTGTGNEKLFF TGTGCCAGTAGTTCTGCCCTGACCGGGACAGGAAATGAAAAACTGTTTTTT
TRBJ2-7 TRBV28 TRBD2 . CASSYGGRAYEQYF TGTGCCAGCAGTTATGGCGGGAGGGCCTACGAGCAGTACTTC
TRBJ1-6 TRBV28 . few CASSPPGPTYNSPLHF TGTGCCAGCAGTCCCCCGGGACCGACTTATAATTCACCCCTCCACTTT
TRBJ1-5 TRBV20-1 . few CSAREEAGRQPQHF TGCAGTGCTAGAGAAGAGGCAGGGAGGCAGCCCCAGCATTTT
TRBJ2-3 TRBV20-1 TRBD2 few CSASSPSGNTDTQYF TGCAGTGCTAGTTCCCCTAGCGGGAACACAGATACGCAGTATTTT
TRBJ2-5 TRBV2 TRBD1 . CASRSTGTGEETQYF TGTGCCAGCAGATCCACCGGGACAGGGGAGGAGACCCAGTACTTC
TRBJ2-5 TRBV6-2/TRBV6-3 . . CASSSAPDRQETQYF TGTGCCAGCAGTTCCGCCCCCGACAGACAAGAGACCCAGTACTTC
TRBJ2-1 TRBV7-9 . few CASSKGTFNEQFF TGTGCCAGCAGCAAAGGGACCTTCAATGAGCAGTTCTTC
TRBJ2-2 TRBV12-3/TRBV12-4 . many CASSFSRGASTGELFF TGTGCCAGCAGTTTTAGTCGGGGGGCGAGCACCGGGGAGCTGTTTTTT
TRBJ2-7 TRBV27 TRBD1 many CASSFKDRGSYEQYF TGTGCCAGCAGTTTTAAGGACAGGGGATCCTACGAGCAGTACTTC
TRBJ2-7 TRBV7-2 TRBD1 many CASSQGVEQYF TGTGCCAGCAGCCAGGGGGTCGAGCAGTACTTC
TRBJ2-2 TRBV6-1 TRBD1 few CASSRQGGRELFF TGTGCCAGCAGTCGACAGGGTGGTAGGGAGCTGTTTTTT